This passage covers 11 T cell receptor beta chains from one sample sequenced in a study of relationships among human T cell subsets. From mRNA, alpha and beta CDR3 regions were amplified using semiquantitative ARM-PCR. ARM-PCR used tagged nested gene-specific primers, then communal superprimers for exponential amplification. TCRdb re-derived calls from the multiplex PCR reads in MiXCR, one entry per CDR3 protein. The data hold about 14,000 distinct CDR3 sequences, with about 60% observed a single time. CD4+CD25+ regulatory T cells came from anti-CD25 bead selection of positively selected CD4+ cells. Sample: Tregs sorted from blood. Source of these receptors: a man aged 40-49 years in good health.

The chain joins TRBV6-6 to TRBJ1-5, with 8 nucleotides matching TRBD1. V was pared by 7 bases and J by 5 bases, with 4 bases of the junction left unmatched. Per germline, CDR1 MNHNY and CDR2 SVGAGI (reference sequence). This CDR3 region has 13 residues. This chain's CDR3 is CASIADRDQPQHF. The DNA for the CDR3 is TGTGCCAGCATCGCGGACAGGGATCAGCCCCAGCATTTT.

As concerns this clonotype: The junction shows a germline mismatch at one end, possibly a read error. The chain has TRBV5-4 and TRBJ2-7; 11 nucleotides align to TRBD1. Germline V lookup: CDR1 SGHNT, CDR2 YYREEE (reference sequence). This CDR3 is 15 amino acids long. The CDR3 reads CASSSSGTGGFEQYF. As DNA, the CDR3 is TGCGCCAGCAGCTCCTCCGGGACAGGGGGTTTCGAGCAGTACTTC.

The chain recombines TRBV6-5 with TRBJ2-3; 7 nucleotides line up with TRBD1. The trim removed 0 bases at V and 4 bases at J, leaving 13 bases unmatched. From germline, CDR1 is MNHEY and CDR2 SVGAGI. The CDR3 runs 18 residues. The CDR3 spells CASSYSSGANRGADTQYF. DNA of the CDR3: TGTGCCAGCAGTTACTCGAGTGGGGCTAACAGGGGCGCAGATACGCAGTATTTT.

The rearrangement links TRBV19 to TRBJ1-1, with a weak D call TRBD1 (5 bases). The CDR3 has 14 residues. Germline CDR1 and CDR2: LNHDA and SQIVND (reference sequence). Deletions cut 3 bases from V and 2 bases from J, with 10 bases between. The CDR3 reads CASSMGRTNTEAFF. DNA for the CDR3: TGTGCCAGTAGTATGGGACGGACTAACACTGAAGCTTTCTTT.

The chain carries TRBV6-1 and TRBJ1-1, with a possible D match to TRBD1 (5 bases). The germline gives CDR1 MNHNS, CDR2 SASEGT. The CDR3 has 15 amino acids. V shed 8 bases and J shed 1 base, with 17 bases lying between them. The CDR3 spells CASGKHRQRNTEAFF. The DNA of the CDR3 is TGTGCCAGCGGTAAACACAGGCAACGGAACACTGAAGCTTTCTTT.

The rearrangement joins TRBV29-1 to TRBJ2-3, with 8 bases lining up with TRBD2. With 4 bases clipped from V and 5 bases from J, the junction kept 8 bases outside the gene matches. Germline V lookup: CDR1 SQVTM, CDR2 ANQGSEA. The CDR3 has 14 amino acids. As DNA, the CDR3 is TGCAGCGTTGGCGGGGGGCTAGCGGTAGATACGCAGTATTTT. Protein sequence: CSVGGGLAVDTQYF.

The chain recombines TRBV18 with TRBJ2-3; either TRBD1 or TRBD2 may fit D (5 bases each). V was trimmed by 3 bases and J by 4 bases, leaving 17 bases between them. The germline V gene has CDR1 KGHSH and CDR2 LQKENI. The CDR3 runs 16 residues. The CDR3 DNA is TGTGCCAGCTCACCTACTGGACATCCGCGGGCAGATACGCAGTATTTT. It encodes CASSPTGHPRADTQYF. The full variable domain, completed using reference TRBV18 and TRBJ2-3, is NAGVMQNPRHLVRRRGQEARLRCSPMKGHSHVYWYRQLPEEGLKFMVYLQKENIIDESGMPKERFSAEFPKEGPSILRIQQVVRGDSAAYFCASSPTGHPRADTQYFGPGTRLTVL.

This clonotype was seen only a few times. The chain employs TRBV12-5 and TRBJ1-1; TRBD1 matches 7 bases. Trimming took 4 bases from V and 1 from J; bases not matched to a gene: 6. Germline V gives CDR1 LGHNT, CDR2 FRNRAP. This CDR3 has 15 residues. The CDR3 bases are TGTGCTAGTGGTTCGGGACAGCGCCAGAACACTGAAGCTTTCTTT. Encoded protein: CASGSGQRQNTEAFF.

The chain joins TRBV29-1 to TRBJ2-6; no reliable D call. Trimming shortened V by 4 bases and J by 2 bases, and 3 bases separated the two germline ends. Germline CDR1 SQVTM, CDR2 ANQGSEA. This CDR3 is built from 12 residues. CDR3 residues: CSVGAGANVLTF. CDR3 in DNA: TGCAGCGTTGGAGCTGGGGCCAACGTCCTGACTTTC.

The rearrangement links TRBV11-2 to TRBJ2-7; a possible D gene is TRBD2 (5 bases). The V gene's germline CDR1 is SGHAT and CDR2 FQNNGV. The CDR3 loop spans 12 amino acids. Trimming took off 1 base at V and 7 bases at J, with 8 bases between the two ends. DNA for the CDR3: TGTGCCAGCAGCTTAGTCCGAGGGGAGCAGTACTTC. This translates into CASSLVRGEQYF.

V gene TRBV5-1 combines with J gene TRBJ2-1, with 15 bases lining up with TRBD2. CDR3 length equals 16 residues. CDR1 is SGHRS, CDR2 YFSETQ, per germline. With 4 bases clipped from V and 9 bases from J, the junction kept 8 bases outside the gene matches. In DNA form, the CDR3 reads TGCGCCAGCAGCCCTGGACTAGCGGGGGGGCTCTTTGAGCAGTTCTTC. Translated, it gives CASSPGLAGGLFEQFF.